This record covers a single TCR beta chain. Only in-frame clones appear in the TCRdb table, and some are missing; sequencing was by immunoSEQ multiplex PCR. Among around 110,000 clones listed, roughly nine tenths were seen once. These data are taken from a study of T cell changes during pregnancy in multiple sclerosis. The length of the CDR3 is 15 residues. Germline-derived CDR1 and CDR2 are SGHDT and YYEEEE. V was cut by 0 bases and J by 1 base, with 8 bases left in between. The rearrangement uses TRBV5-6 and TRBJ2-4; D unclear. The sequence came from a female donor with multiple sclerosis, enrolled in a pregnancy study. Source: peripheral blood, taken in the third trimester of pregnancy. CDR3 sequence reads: CASSLATYAKNIQYF. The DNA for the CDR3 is TGTGCCAGCAGCTTGGCTACCTACGCCAAAAACATTCAGTACTTC.